The sequence of this T cell receptor (beta chain) was determined in a study of blood T cell repertoires in COVID-19. Study-level background: The samples span acute and convalescent COVID-19 from the United States, Italy and Spain.

As handled by the study authors: Counts of nucleated cells, estimated from reference gene primer amplification, were obtained. TCRdb's table, derived via immunoSEQ multiplex PCR, lists solely in-frame clones and lacks some. V and J calls and clone size are copied from that table; D and trimming were computed from the DNA. The table shows some 110,000 clones, with more than 75% occurring only once. The CDR3 has 15 amino acids. Germline CDR1 is SGHTA and CDR2 is FQGTGA. J gave up 2 bases and V 5 bases, and 2 bases lay outside the gene matches. This clone has more than one count but fewer than ten. The source is a man between 65 and 85 years old with acute or convalescent COVID-19. This chain connects TRBV7-3 to TRBJ2-6; 8 bases align to TRBD1. Sequencing was carried out using peripheral blood. The CDR3 reads CASSGTGTGANVLTF. The CDR3 coding sequence is TGTGCCAGCAGCGGGACAGGAACTGGGGCCAACGTCCTGACTTTC.